Listed below are T cell receptor beta chains from one sample, sequenced in a study of cytomegalovirus exposure and HLA in healthy donors. Using immunoSEQ multiplex PCR, the repertoire was profiled, and TCRdb retains in-frame clones only, with some absent. The sample records roughly 290,000 clones, under 90% being singletons. The specimen sequenced was PBMCs. The receptor set was obtained from a girl aged 2 to 10 in good health and CMV-seronegative. The CDR3 runs from the conserved cysteine through the conserved F or W. Fields, in order: clone size, V gene, D gene, J gene, CDR3 DNA, CDR3 protein. The D gene is left open where the match is weak. A row's size may be missing; if present it is once, few, many or a size class.

abundance: .; v_gene: TRBV27; d_gene: .; j_gene: TRBJ1-2; CDR3nt: TGTGCCAGCAGTTTATCTTCAGGGCTCAACTATGGCTACACCTTC; CDR3aa: CASSLSSGLNYGYTF
abundance: .; v_gene: TRBV11-2; d_gene: TRBD1; j_gene: TRBJ1-2; CDR3nt: TGTGCCAGCAGCGGGGGACAGGGTGGAGGCTACACCTTC; CDR3aa: CASSGGQGGGYTF
abundance: .; v_gene: TRBV27; d_gene: TRBD2; j_gene: TRBJ2-1; CDR3nt: TGTGCCAGCAGTCTCGATCAGACTAGCGGGAGACTCTACAATGAGCAGTTCTTC; CDR3aa: CASSLDQTSGRLYNEQFF
abundance: .; v_gene: TRBV7-9; d_gene: .; j_gene: TRBJ1-2; CDR3nt: TGTGCCAGCAGCATAATCAGGGAAACTAACTATGGCTACACCTTC; CDR3aa: CASSIIRETNYGYTF
abundance: once; v_gene: TRBV10-3; d_gene: TRBD2; j_gene: TRBJ2-2; CDR3nt: TGTGCCACTGCTAGCGGGTGGAACACCGGGGAGCTGTTTTTT; CDR3aa: CATASGWNTGELFF
abundance: .; v_gene: TRBV6-1; d_gene: .; j_gene: TRBJ2-7; CDR3nt: TGTGCCAGCGGCAGGGAACACGAGCAGTACTTC; CDR3aa: CASGREHEQYF
abundance: .; v_gene: TRBV9; d_gene: TRBD2; j_gene: TRBJ2-1; CDR3nt: TGTGCCAGCAGCGTGAGAGGGACTAGCGGGGTGAGCTCCTACAATGAGCAGCTCTTC; CDR3aa: CASSVRGTSGVSSYNEQLF
abundance: .; v_gene: TRBV2; d_gene: .; j_gene: TRBJ2-4; CDR3nt: TGTGCCAGCACCCCGGGACTAGCCAAAAACATTCAGTACTTC; CDR3aa: CASTPGLAKNIQYF
abundance: .; v_gene: TRBV29-1; d_gene: .; j_gene: TRBJ1-1; CDR3nt: TGCAGCGCCCAGGTTCTGAACACTGAAGCTTTCTTT; CDR3aa: CSAQVLNTEAFF
abundance: .; v_gene: TRBV5-4; d_gene: TRBD2; j_gene: TRBJ2-1; CDR3nt: TGTGCCAGCAGCTTCCGGGGGGGCAATGAGCAGTTCTTC; CDR3aa: CASSFRGGNEQFF
abundance: .; v_gene: TRBV6-5; d_gene: .; j_gene: TRBJ1-4; CDR3nt: TGTGCCAGCGGGGCAGAACCAACTAATGAAAAACTGTTTTTT; CDR3aa: CASGAEPTNEKLFF
abundance: .; v_gene: TRBV28; d_gene: .; j_gene: TRBJ2-7; CDR3nt: TGTGCCAGCAGACCCTTGGACTACCCTCTGTGGGAGCAGTACTTC; CDR3aa: CASRPLDYPLWEQYF
abundance: .; v_gene: TRBV28; d_gene: TRBD2; j_gene: TRBJ2-5; CDR3nt: TGTGCCAGCAGCCCGGCGGGGGGGCAGGAGACCCAGTACTTC; CDR3aa: CASSPAGGQETQYF
abundance: .; v_gene: TRBV27; d_gene: TRBD2; j_gene: TRBJ2-1; CDR3nt: TGTGCCAGCTCCCGGGGACGGGAGGAACTCGTGTACAATGAGCAGTTCTTC; CDR3aa: CASSRGREELVYNEQFF
abundance: .; v_gene: TRBV2; d_gene: .; j_gene: TRBJ1-5; CDR3nt: TGTGCCAGCAGTGCCCGGAGCAATCAGCCCCAGCATTTT; CDR3aa: CASSARSNQPQHF
abundance: .; v_gene: TRBV28; d_gene: .; j_gene: TRBJ2-7; CDR3nt: TGTGCCAGCAGGACTGGGGCCCTCACCCGGGGAGGGGGCTACGAGCAGTACTTC; CDR3aa: CASRTGALTRGGGYEQYF
abundance: .; v_gene: TRBV7-3; d_gene: .; j_gene: TRBJ1-2; CDR3nt: TGTGCCAGCAGCTTAGCCGCGAACTATGGCTACACCTTC; CDR3aa: CASSLAANYGYTF
abundance: .; v_gene: TRBV6-1; d_gene: TRBD2; j_gene: TRBJ2-1; CDR3nt: TGTGCCAGCAGTGAAGGTCTCCTAGCGGACGGGGACAATGAGCAGTTCTTC; CDR3aa: CASSEGLLADGDNEQFF
abundance: .; v_gene: TRBV4-1; d_gene: TRBD2; j_gene: TRBJ2-1; CDR3nt: TGCGCCAGCAGCCAAGATACTAGCGGGAGTGTTGGTGAGCAGTTCTTC; CDR3aa: CASSQDTSGSVGEQFF
abundance: .; v_gene: TRBV4-2; d_gene: TRBD1; j_gene: TRBJ2-6; CDR3nt: TGTGCCAGCAGCCAAGGACAGGGGCCTCTCTCTGGGGCCAACGTCCTGACTTTC; CDR3aa: CASSQGQGPLSGANVLTF
abundance: .; v_gene: TRBV2; d_gene: TRBD1; j_gene: TRBJ1-2; CDR3nt: TGTGCCAGCACGGTTCAAACAGGGGCTAACTATGGCTACACCTTC; CDR3aa: CASTVQTGANYGYTF
abundance: few; v_gene: TRBV2; d_gene: .; j_gene: TRBJ1-5; CDR3nt: TGTGCCAGCAGTGAAGTCTCCAGCAATCAGCCCCAGCATTTT; CDR3aa: CASSEVSSNQPQHF